This T cell receptor beta chain was recovered during a study of blood T cell repertoires in COVID-19. Study-wide context: Sites in the United States, Italy and Spain provided acute and convalescent COVID-19 samples.

Clones were sequenced by immunoSEQ multiplex PCR, and TCRdb holds only the in-frame ones, with some missing. The table shows roughly 140,000 clones, with around 90% occurring only once. The V gene's germline CDR1 is MNHNY and CDR2 SVGAGI (reference sequence). The CDR3 has 15 residues. The V segment lost 6 bases and the J segment 0 bases; nucleotides outside the gene matches: 6. The receptor was isolated from a woman aged 55-70 years with active or convalescent COVID-19. Sequenced material: peripheral blood. The chain joins TRBV6-6 to TRBJ1-1; 8 bases line up with TRBD1. The CDR3 reads CASSHRQGMNTEAFF. The CDR3 coding sequence is TGTGCCAGCAGCCACAGACAGGGGATGAACACTGAAGCTTTCTTT.